One and the same sample provided the 5 T cell receptor beta chains below, sequenced in a study of shared clonotypes between healthy human individuals. The repertoire was sequenced with immunoSEQ multiplex PCR; TCRdb's copy has only in-frame clones and lacks some. Among about 1 million clones listed, more than 65% were seen once. Input material: memory CD4+ T cells sorted from blood. Subset in this sample: CD45RA-negative fraction. These receptors originate from a man younger than 35 in good health.

In the case of this clone: Other DNA sequences from this sample encode an identical CDR3 as well. The J gene is TRBJ2-1, the V gene TRBV7-2; the D is unclear. This CDR3 is built from 14 residues. Germline assignment: CDR1 SGHTA and CDR2 FQGNSA. Trimming stripped 5 bases from V and 0 bases from J, with 8 bases between. This CDR3 is CASSLVSSYNEQFF. The CDR3 nucleotides read TGTGCCAGCAGCCTCGTGAGCTCCTACAATGAGCAGTTCTTC.

The chain's CDR3 is CASSPRTGLAFF. The CDR3 DNA is TGTGCCAGTAGTCCTCGGACAGGGCTCGCTTTCTTT. This chain connects TRBV19 to TRBJ1-1, with 8 bases matching TRBD1. This CDR3 has 12 residues. Trimming removed 5 bases from V and 11 bases from J; junction bases left unmatched: 7. CDR1 is LNHDA, CDR2 SQIVND, per germline (reference sequence). Drawing the rest from reference TRBV19 and TRBJ1-1, the complete variable domain is DGGITQSPKYLFRKEGQNVTLSCEQNLNHDAMYWYRQDPGQGLRLIYYSQIVNDFQKGDIAEGYSVSREKKESFPLTVTSAQKNPTAFYLCASSPRTGLAFFGQGTRLTVV.

The J gene is TRBJ2-1, the V gene TRBV5-1; D is perhaps TRBD1 or TRBD2 (6 bases each). Looked up from germline, CDR1 is SGHRS and CDR2 is YFSETQ. V lost 4 bases and J lost 7, with 15 bases in between. The CDR3 runs to 14 residues. For the CDR3, the DNA is TGCGCCAGCAGCCCCGGAGGGGGTAGGAATGAGCAGTTCTTC. Translated: CASSPGGGRNEQFF.

V is TRBV7-9 and J is TRBJ2-3, with a weak D call TRBD2 (6 bases). The germline gives CDR1 SEHNR, CDR2 FQNEAQ (reference sequence). CDR3 size: 14 residues. Trimming took 5 bases from V and 1 from J, leaving 10 bases between them. CDR3 nucleotide sequence: TGTGCCAGCAGCCAACCGGGGGGCACAGATACGCAGTATTTT. As protein: CASSQPGGTDTQYF. Supplemented by reference TRBV7-9 and TRBJ2-3, the full variable domain reads DTGVSQNPRHKITKRGQNVTFRCDPISEHNRLYWYRQTLGQGPEFLTYFQNEAQLEKSRLLSDRFSAERPKGSFSTLEIQRTEQGDSAMYLCASSQPGGTDTQYFGPGTRLTVL.

The chain couples TRBV19 to TRBJ1-1; unclear D gene. Germline CDR1 reads LNHDA; CDR2 reads SQIVND (reference sequence). V was pared by 1 base and J by 3 bases, with 9 bases between. There are 14 residues in the CDR3. The CDR3 here is CASSIVVQHTEAFF. The DNA of the CDR3 is TGTGCCAGTAGTATAGTCGTTCAGCACACTGAAGCTTTCTTT.